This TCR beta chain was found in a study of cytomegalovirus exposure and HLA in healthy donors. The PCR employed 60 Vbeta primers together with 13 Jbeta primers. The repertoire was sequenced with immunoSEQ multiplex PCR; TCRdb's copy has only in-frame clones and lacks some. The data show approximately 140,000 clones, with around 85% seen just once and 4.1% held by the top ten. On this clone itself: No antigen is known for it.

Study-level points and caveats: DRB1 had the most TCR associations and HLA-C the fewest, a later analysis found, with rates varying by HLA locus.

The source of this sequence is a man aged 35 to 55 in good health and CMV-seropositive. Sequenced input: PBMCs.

The DNA of the CDR3 is TGCGCCAGCAGCCAAGACAGAAATAATGAAAAACTGTTTTTT. Translating it yields CASSQDRNNEKLFF. V and J are TRBV4-3 and TRBJ1-4; the D is unclear. This CDR3 comprises 14 residues. Trimming left V 0 bases short and J 4 bases short, with 6 bases between. Germline V gene sequence: CDR1 LGHNA, CDR2 YSLEER.